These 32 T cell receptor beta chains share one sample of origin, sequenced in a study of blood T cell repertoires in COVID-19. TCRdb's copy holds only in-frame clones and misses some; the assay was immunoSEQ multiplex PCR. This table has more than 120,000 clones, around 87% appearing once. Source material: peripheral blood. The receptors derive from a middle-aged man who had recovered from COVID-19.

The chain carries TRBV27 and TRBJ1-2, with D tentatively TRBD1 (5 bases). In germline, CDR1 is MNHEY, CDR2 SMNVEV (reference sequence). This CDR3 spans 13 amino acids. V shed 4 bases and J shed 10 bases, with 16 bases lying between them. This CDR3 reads CASSSRTPPIYTF. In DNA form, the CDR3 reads TGTGCCAGCAGTTCTCGGACACCCCCCATCTACACCTTC.

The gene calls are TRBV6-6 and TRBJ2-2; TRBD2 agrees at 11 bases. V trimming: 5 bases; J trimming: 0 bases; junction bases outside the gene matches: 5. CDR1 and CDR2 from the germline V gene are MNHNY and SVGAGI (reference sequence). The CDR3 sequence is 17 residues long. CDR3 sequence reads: CASSRSTSGANTGELFF. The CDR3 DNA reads TGTGCCAGCAGTAGATCGACTAGCGGGGCGAACACCGGGGAGCTGTTTTTT.

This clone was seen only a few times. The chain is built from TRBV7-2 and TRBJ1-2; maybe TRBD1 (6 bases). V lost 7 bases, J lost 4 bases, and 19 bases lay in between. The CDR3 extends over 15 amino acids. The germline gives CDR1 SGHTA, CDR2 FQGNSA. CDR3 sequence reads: CASTPNGGAGYGYTF. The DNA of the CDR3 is TGTGCCAGCACCCCAAACGGGGGGGCGGGCTATGGCTACACCTTC. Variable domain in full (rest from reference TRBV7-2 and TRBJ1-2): GAGVSQSPSNKVTEKGKDVELRCDPISGHTALYWYRQSLGQGLEFLIYFQGNSAPDKSGLPSDRFSAERTGGSVSTLTIQRTQQEDSAVYLCASTPNGGAGYGYTFGSGTRLTVV.

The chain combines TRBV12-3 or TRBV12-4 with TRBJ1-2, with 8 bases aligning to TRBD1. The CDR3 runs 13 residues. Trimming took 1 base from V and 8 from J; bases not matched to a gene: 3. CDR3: CASSLGQGIGYTF. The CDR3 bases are TGTGCCAGCAGTTTAGGACAGGGGATCGGCTACACCTTC.

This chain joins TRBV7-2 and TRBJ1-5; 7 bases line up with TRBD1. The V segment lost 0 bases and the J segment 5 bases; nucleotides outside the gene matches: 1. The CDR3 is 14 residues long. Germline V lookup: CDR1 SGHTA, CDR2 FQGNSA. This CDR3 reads CASSLARGHQPQHF. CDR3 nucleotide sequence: TGTGCCAGCAGCTTAGCTAGGGGGCATCAGCCCCAGCATTTT.

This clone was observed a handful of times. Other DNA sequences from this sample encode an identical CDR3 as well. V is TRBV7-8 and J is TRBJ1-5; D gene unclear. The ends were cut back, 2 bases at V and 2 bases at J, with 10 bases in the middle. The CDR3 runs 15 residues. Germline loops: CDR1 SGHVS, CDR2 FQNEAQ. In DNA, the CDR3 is TGTGCCAGCAGCTTACGAGGACTCGGCAATCAGCCCCAGCATTTT. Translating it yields CASSLRGLGNQPQHF.

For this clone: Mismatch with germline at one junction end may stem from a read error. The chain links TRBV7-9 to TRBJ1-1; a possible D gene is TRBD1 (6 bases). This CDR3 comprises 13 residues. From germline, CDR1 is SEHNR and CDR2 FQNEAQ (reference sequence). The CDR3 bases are TGTGCCAGCAGCGTAGCCACAGGGACCGAAGCTTTCTTT. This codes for CASSVATGTEAFF.

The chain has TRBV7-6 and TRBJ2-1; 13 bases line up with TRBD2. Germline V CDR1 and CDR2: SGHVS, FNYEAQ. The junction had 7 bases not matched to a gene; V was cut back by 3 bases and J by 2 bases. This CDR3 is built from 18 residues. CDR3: CASSLGLLAGGAYNEQFF. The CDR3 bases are TGTGCCAGCAGCTTGGGTTTACTAGCGGGGGGGGCCTACAATGAGCAGTTCTTC.

The CDR3 loop reads CASSQDTGNSYNEQFF. DNA of the CDR3: TGCGCCAGCAGCCAAGACACGGGGAATTCCTACAATGAGCAGTTCTTC. The gene calls are TRBV4-3 and TRBJ2-1; a weak D match, TRBD2 (5 bases). The V end was cut by 0 bases, the J end by 1 base, with 10 bases between. Germline V lookup: CDR1 LGHNA, CDR2 YSLEER. The CDR3 length is 16 residues.

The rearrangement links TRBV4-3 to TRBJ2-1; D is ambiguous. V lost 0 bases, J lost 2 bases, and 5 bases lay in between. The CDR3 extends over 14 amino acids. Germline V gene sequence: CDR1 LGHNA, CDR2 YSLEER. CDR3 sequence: CASSQDGTYNEQFF. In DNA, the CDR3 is TGCGCCAGCAGCCAAGATGGCACCTACAATGAGCAGTTCTTC.

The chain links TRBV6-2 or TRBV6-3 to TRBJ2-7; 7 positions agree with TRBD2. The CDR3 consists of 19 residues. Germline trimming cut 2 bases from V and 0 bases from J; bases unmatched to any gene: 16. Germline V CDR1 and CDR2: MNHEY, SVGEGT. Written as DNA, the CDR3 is TGTGCCAGCAGTTACCAGTCCGGGACTACACTGAAAATCTCCTACGAGCAGTACTTC. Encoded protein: CASSYQSGTTLKISYEQYF.

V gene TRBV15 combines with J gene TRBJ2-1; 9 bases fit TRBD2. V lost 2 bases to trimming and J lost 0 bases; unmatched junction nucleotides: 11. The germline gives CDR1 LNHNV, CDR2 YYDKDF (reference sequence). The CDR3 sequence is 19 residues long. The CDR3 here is CATSRTGVAGESSYNEQFF. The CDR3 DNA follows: TGTGCCACCAGCAGAACGGGGGTAGCGGGGGAGAGCTCCTACAATGAGCAGTTCTTC.

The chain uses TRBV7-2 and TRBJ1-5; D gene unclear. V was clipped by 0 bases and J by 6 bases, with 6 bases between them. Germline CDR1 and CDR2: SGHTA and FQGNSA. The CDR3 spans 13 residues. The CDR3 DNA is TGTGCCAGCAGCTTAGCCGCAGTTCAGCCCCAGCATTTT. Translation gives CASSLAAVQPQHF. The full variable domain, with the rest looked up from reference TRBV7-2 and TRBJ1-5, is GAGVSQSPSNKVTEKGKDVELRCDPISGHTALYWYRQSLGQGLEFLIYFQGNSAPDKSGLPSDRFSAERTGGSVSTLTIQRTQQEDSAVYLCASSLAAVQPQHFGDGTRLSIL.

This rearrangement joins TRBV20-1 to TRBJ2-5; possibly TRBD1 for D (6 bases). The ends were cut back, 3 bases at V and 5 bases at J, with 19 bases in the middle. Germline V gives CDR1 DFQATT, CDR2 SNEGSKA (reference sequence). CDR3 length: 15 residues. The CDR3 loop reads CSASANPQGSETQYF. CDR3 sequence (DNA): TGCAGTGCTAGTGCAAATCCCCAGGGGTCGGAGACCCAGTACTTC.

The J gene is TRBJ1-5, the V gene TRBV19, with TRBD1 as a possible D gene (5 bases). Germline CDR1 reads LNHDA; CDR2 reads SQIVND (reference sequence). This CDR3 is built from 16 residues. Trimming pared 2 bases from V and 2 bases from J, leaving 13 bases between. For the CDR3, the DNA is TGTGCCAGTAGTATAATAGGGGAGGAAGGCAATCAGCCCCAGCATTTT. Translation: CASSIIGEEGNQPQHF.

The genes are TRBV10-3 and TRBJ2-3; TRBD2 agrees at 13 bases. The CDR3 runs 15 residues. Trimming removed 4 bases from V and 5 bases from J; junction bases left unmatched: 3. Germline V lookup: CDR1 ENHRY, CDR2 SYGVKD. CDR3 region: CAISVTSGGGDTQYF. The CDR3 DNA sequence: TGTGCCATCAGTGTTACTAGCGGGGGGGGAGATACGCAGTATTTT.

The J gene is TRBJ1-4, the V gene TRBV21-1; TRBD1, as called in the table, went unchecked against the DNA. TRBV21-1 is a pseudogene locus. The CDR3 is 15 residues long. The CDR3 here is CASSKDRQLEEKLFF. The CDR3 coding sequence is TGTGCCAGCAGCAAAGACCGACAGTTGGAGGAAAAACTGTTTTTT.

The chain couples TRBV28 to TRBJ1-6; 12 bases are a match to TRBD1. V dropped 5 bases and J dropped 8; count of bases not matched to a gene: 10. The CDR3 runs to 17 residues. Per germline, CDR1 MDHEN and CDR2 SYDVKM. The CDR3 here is CASSPRDRGHIDSPLHF. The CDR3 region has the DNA TGTGCCAGCAGTCCCCGGGACAGGGGGCATATTGATTCACCCCTCCACTTT.

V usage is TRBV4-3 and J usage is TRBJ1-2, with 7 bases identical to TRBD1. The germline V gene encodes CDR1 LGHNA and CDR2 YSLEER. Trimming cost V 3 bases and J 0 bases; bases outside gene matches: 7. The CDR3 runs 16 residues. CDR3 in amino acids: CASSQGTGDTNYGYTF. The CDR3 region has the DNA TGCGCCAGCAGCCAGGGAACAGGGGATACTAACTATGGCTACACCTTC.

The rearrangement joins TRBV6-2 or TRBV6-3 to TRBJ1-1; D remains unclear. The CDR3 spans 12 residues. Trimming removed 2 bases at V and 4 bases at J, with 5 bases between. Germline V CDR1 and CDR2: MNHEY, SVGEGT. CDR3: CASSYTVTEAFF. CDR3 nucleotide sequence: TGTGCCAGCAGTTACACAGTCACTGAAGCTTTCTTT.

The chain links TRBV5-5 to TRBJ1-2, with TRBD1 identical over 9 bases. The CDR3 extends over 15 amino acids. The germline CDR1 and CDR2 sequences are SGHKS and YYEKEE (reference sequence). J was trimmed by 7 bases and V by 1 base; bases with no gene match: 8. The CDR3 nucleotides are TGTGCCAGCAGCTTGTACGAACAGGGGGCGTCTGGCTACACCTTC. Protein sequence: CASSLYEQGASGYTF.

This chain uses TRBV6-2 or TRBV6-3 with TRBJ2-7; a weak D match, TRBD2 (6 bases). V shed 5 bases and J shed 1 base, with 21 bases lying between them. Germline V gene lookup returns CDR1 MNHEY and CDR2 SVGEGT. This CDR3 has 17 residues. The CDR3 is CASSPSRPPAGSYEQYF. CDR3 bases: TGTGCCAGCAGTCCCTCCCGTCCTCCCGCGGGATCCTACGAGCAGTACTTC.

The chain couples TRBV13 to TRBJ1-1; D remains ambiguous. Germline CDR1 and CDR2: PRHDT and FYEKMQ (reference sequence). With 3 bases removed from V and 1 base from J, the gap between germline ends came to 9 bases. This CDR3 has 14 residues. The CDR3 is CASSLLHQNTEAFF. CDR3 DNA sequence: TGTGCCAGCAGCTTGTTACACCAGAACACTGAAGCTTTCTTT.

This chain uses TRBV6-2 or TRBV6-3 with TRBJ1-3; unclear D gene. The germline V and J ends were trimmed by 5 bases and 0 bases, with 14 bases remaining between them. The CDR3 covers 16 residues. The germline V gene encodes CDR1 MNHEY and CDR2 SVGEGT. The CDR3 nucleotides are TGTGCCAGCAGTGCAGGAGGCTCAAGCTCTGGAAACACCATATATTTT. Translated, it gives CASSAGGSSSGNTIYF.

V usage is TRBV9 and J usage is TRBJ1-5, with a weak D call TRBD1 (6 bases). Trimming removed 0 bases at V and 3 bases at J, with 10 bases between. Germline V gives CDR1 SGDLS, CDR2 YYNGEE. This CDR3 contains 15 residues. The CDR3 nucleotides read TGTGCCAGCAGCGTAGGGACAGACCCCAATCAGCCCCAGCATTTT. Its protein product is CASSVGTDPNQPQHF. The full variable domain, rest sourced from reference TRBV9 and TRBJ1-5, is DSGVTQTPKHLITATGQRVTLRCSPRSGDLSVYWYQQSLDQGLQFLIQYYNGEERAKGNILERFSAQQFPDLHSELNLSSLELGDSALYFCASSVGTDPNQPQHFGDGTRLSIL.

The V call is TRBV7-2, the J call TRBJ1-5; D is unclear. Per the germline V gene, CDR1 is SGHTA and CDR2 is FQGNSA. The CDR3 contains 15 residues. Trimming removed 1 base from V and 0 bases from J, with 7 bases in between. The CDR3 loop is CASSLVHFSNQPQHF. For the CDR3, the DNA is TGTGCCAGCAGCTTAGTCCACTTTAGCAATCAGCCCCAGCATTTT.

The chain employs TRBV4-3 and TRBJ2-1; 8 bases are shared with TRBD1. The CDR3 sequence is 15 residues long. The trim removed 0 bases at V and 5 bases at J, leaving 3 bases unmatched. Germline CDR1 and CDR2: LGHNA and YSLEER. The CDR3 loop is CASSQDRGHHNEQFF. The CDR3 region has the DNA TGCGCCAGCAGCCAAGACAGGGGGCATCACAATGAGCAGTTCTTC.

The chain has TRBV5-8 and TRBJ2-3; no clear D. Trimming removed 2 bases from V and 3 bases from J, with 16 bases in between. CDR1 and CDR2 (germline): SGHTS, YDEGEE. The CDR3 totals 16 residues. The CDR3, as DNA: TGTGCCAGCAGCTTTTTTTCTAGGCTGAAGACAGATACGCAGTATTTT. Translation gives CASSFFSRLKTDTQYF.

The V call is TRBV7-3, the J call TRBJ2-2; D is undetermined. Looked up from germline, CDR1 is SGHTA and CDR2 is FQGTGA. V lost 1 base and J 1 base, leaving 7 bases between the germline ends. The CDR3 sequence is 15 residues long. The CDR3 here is CASSLNSGNTGELFF. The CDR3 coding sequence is TGTGCCAGCAGCTTAAACTCGGGGAACACCGGGGAGCTGTTTTTT.

The CDR3 loop reads CASSQGTGAGELFF. DNA for the CDR3: TGCGCCAGCAGCCAAGGGACAGGAGCCGGGGAGCTGTTTTTT. The rearrangement uses TRBV5-1 and TRBJ2-2; the match to TRBD1 covers 8 bases. CDR1 and CDR2 (germline): SGHRS, YFSETQ. The trim removed 4 bases at V and 6 bases at J, leaving 5 bases unmatched. This CDR3 is built from 14 residues. Full variable domain (missing parts from reference TRBV5-1 and TRBJ2-2): KAGVTQTPRYLIKTRGQQVTLSCSPISGHRSVSWYQQTPGQGLQFLFEYFSETQRNKGNFPGRFSGRQFSNSRSEMNVSTLELGDSALYLCASSQGTGAGELFFGEGSRLTVL.

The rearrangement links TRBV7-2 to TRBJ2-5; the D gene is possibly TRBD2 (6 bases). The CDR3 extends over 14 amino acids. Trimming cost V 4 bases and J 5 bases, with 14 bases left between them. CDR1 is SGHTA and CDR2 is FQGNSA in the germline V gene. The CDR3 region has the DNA TGTGCCAGCAGCTCCCGGGACTTATGGGAGACCCAGTACTTC. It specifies CASSSRDLWETQYF.

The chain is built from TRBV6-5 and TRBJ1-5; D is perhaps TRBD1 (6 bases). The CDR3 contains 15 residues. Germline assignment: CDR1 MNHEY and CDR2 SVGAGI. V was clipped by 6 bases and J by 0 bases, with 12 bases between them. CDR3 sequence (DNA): TGTGCCAGCAGGGTATCAGGGGATAGCAATCAGCCCCAGCATTTT. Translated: CASRVSGDSNQPQHF.